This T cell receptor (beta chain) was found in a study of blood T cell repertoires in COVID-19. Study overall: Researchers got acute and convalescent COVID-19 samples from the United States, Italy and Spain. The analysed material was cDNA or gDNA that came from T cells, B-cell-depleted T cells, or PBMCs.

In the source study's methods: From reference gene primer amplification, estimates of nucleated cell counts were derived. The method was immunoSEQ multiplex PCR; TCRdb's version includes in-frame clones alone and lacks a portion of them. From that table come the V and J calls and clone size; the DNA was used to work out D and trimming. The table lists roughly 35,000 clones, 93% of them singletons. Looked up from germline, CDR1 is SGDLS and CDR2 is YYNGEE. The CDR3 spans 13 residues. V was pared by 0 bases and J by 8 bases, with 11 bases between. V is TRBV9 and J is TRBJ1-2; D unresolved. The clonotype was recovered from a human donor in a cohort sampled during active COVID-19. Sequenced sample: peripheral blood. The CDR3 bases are TGTGCCAGCAGCGTAGTGCTGGGCTTGGGCTACACCTTC. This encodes CASSVVLGLGYTF.